This T cell receptor beta chain was found in a study of cytomegalovirus exposure and HLA in healthy donors. The PCR made use of 60 Vbeta and 13 Jbeta primers. The repertoire was sequenced with immunoSEQ multiplex PCR; TCRdb's copy has only in-frame clones and lacks some. The data contain about 200,000 clones, roughly 70% of them singletons. V was clipped by 0 bases and J by 11 bases, with 13 bases between them. Germline values: CDR1 MNHEY, CDR2 SVGAGI. The CDR3 has 14 residues. The chain has TRBV6-5 and TRBJ1-4; D may be TRBD1 (6 bases). Sequenced input: PBMCs. This receptor was obtained from a woman aged 25-40 years in good health and CMV-seronegative. DNA of the CDR3: TGTGCCAGCAGTTACTCGGGGCAGGGGTTGAAACTGTTTTTT. As protein: CASSYSGQGLKLFF.